One and the same sample provided the 32 T cell receptor beta chains below, sequenced in a study of T-cell reconstitution after alpha-beta-depleted transplantation in children. Unique molecular identifiers were incorporated during preparation of the TCRbeta library. One entry per CDR3 protein results from TCRdb running MiXCR on the PCR reads. The data show about 610,000 distinct CDR3 sequences, roughly 10% seen once. Here the sequenced sample was PBMCs from the stem cell graft donor, taken from the stem cell graft. These TCRs come from a human donor who donated a stem cell graft to a child with acute myeloid leukemia.

The rearrangement uses TRBV11-3 and TRBJ2-1; D is perhaps TRBD1 (6 bases). The CDR3 sequence is 13 residues long. Germline-derived CDR1 and CDR2 are SGHNT and YENEEA. V dropped 8 bases and J dropped 9 bases, with 17 bases sitting between them. This chain's CDR3 is CASSGAGASEQFF. Written as DNA, the CDR3 is TGTGCCAGCTCCGGGGCAGGGGCGAGTGAGCAGTTCTTC.

This clonotype was recorded a few times. V and J are TRBV7-2 and TRBJ2-7, with 9 nucleotides matching TRBD2. In germline, CDR1 is SGHTA, CDR2 FQGNSA. This CDR3 is built from 16 residues. The trim removed 1 base at V and 2 bases at J, leaving 6 bases unmatched. Here the CDR3 DNA reads TGTGCCAGCAGCTTAGTGCCGTTAGCGGGGGCCTACGAGCAGTACTTC. Encoded protein: CASSLVPLAGAYEQYF.

This chain's CDR3 is CASRGWEGSNQPQHF. The CDR3 DNA reads TGTGCCTCCAGGGGTTGGGAGGGTAGCAATCAGCCCCAGCATTTT. The chain is built from TRBV19 and TRBJ1-5; tentatively, D is TRBD1 (6 bases). The V and J ends lost 11 bases and 0 bases respectively, with 17 bases between them. CDR1 is LNHDA, CDR2 SQIVND, per germline (reference sequence). The CDR3 is 15 amino acids.

On this clonotype: This may come from a read error, since a much larger clone is one base off. The gene calls are TRBV20-1 and TRBJ2-1, with D possibly TRBD2 on 7 matching bases. This CDR3 spans 19 amino acids. The germline gives CDR1 DFQATT, CDR2 SNEGSKA (reference sequence). Here the CDR3 DNA reads TGCAGTGCTAGAGATGAGGGGCGGGGGCGGGGGAGCTCCTACAATGATCAGTTCTTC. Its translation is CSARDEGRGRGSSYNDQFF.

This clonotype was seen more than once but under ten times. The rearrangement links TRBV30 to TRBJ2-1, with D possibly being TRBD1 (5 bases). V was cut by 2 bases and J by 5 bases, with 7 bases left in between. Germline V gene data show CDR1 as GTSNPN and CDR2 as SVGIG (reference sequence). The CDR3 totals 12 residues. DNA of the CDR3: TGTGCCTGGAGTCAACAGGACAATGAGCAGTTCTTC. Translating gives CAWSQQDNEQFF.

The chain has TRBV15 and TRBJ2-1; 8 bases align to TRBD2. Germline CDR1 is LNHNV and CDR2 is YYDKDF (reference sequence). The V gene end was trimmed by 2 bases and the J gene end by 5 bases; junction bases not matched to a gene: 11. This CDR3 has 17 residues. This CDR3 is CATSRREGTRRNNEQFF. In DNA, the CDR3 is TGTGCCACCAGCAGACGGGAGGGGACACGAAGGAACAATGAGCAGTTCTTC.

V is TRBV12-3 or TRBV12-4 and J is TRBJ2-7; 8 bases agree with TRBD2. This CDR3 is built from 16 residues. The V and J ends lost 1 base and 3 bases, in that order; junction bases with no gene match: 8. CDR3 protein: CASSLDGGAGIYEQYF. In DNA form, the CDR3 reads TGTGCCAGCAGTTTAGACGGGGGGGCCGGTATCTACGAGCAGTACTTC.

This clonotype was recorded at least ten times. This chain uses TRBV29-1 with TRBJ1-2; a possible D gene is TRBD1 (5 bases). Germline V gene sequence: CDR1 SQVTM, CDR2 ANQGSEA. The ends were cut back, 6 bases at V and 3 bases at J, with 14 bases in the middle. This CDR3 is 13 amino acids long. Here the CDR3 reads CSVAAGGDYGYTF. The CDR3 coding sequence is TGCAGCGTCGCCGCGGGGGGAGACTATGGCTACACCTTC.

Many counts were recorded for this clonotype. The chain recombines TRBV28 with TRBJ2-1, with a weak D call TRBD2 (5 bases). V lost 6 bases and J 3 bases, leaving 15 bases between the germline ends. CDR3 length: 15 residues. Germline CDR1 reads MDHEN; CDR2 reads SYDVKM. Written as DNA, the CDR3 is TGTGCCAGCAGCATCGCCCCTAGCAGCTACAATGAGCAGTTCTTC. Amino acid sequence: CASSIAPSSYNEQFF. Full variable domain (outside the CDR3, taken from reference TRBV28 and TRBJ2-1): DVKVTQSSRYLVKRTGEKVFLECVQDMDHENMFWYRQDPGLGLRLIYFSYDVKMKEKGDIPEGYSVSREKKERFSLILESASTNQTSMYLCASSIAPSSYNEQFFGPGTRLTVL.

The chain links TRBV9 to TRBJ2-2; TRBD1 agrees at 7 bases. J was trimmed by 0 bases and V by 3 bases; bases with no gene match: 2. Germline lookup yields CDR1 SGDLS and CDR2 YYNGEE. CDR3 length: 15 residues. The DNA of the CDR3 is TGTGCCAGCAGCGGAGGGACAGCGAACACCGGGGAGCTGTTTTTT. This translates into CASSGGTANTGELFF.

This clonotype came up many times. The genes are TRBV14 and TRBJ2-7, with 9 bases matching TRBD1. The CDR3 sequence is 15 residues long. In germline, CDR1 is SGHDN, CDR2 FVKESK. J lost 2 bases, V lost 1 base, and 3 bases had no gene match. CDR3 nucleotides: TGTGCCAGCAGCCAAGGGACAGGGGACACCTACGAGCAGTACTTC. Translating it yields CASSQGTGDTYEQYF. The complete variable domain, with remaining parts taken from reference TRBV14 and TRBJ2-7, reads EAGVTQFPSHSVIEKGQTVTLRCDPISGHDNLYWYRRVMGKEIKFLLHFVKESKQDESGMPNNRFLAERTGGTYSTLKVQPAELEDSGVYFCASSQGTGDTYEQYFGPGTRLTVT.

This clonotype was found a few times. The DNA for the CDR3 is TGTGCCAGCAGCCAACAGGGGGGGTTGTCCGGGGAGCTGTTTTTT. Translating gives CASSQQGGLSGELFF. This chain connects TRBV3-1 to TRBJ2-2; D may match TRBD1 or TRBD2 (7 bases each). Trimming stripped 2 bases from V and 6 bases from J, with 13 bases between. The CDR3 spans 15 residues. Germline loops: CDR1 LGHDT, CDR2 YNNKEL (reference sequence). Filled out from reference TRBV3-1 and TRBJ2-2, the complete variable domain reads DTAVSQTPKYLVTQMGNDKSIKCEQNLGHDTMYWYKQDSKKFLKIMFSYNNKELIINETVPNRFSPKSPDKAHLNLHINSLELGDSAVYFCASSQQGGLSGELFFGEGSRLTVL.

The V call is TRBV5-5, the J call TRBJ2-7, with TRBD1 identical over 10 bases. This CDR3 has 16 amino acids. The V segment lost 2 bases and the J segment 1 base; nucleotides outside the gene matches: 6. Germline lookup yields CDR1 SGHKS and CDR2 YYEKEE (reference sequence). CDR3 nucleotide sequence: TGTGCCAGCAGCTTTCGGGACAGGGGTTTATCCTACGAGCAGTACTTC. It yields the protein CASSFRDRGLSYEQYF.

This clonotype occurred many times. The chain recombines TRBV20-1 with TRBJ2-3, with 9 bases matching TRBD1. The CDR3 runs to 16 residues. V shed 5 bases and J 0 bases; nucleotides not matched to a gene: 9. Germline values: CDR1 DFQATT, CDR2 SNEGSKA (reference sequence). CDR3 residues: CSAQQGARRSTDTQYF. The CDR3 nucleotides are TGCAGTGCTCAACAGGGGGCGCGGAGAAGCACAGATACGCAGTATTTT.

This clonotype was seen at least ten times. V and J are TRBV29-1 and TRBJ2-7; D is ambiguous. Trimming shortened V by 3 bases and J by 3 bases, and 9 bases separated the two germline ends. CDR3 length: 12 amino acids. CDR1 and CDR2 from the germline V gene are SQVTM and ANQGSEA. The CDR3 sequence: CSVEGTGYEQYF. The CDR3 DNA sequence: TGCAGCGTTGAGGGAACCGGCTACGAGCAGTACTTC.

This clonotype has a count of ten or more. The chain employs TRBV10-3 and TRBJ2-5; D unresolved. The V and J ends lost 2 bases and 3 bases respectively, with 7 bases between them. From germline, CDR1 is ENHRY and CDR2 SYGVKD. The length of the CDR3 is 13 residues. The CDR3 region is CAISEEPEETQYF. The CDR3 DNA reads as TGTGCCATCAGTGAGGAACCAGAAGAGACCCAGTACTTC.

The genes are TRBV29-1 and TRBJ2-7; D possibly corresponds to TRBD2 (6 bases). The CDR3 is 10 amino acids. In germline, CDR1 is SQVTM, CDR2 ANQGSEA. V lost 6 bases to trimming and J lost 7 bases, with 10 bases between them. The CDR3 reads CSVAAGEQYF. Written as DNA, the CDR3 is TGCAGCGTGGCGGCGGGGGAGCAGTACTTC.

The rearrangement links TRBV15 to TRBJ1-5; the D gene is possibly TRBD1 (5 bases). CDR1 and CDR2 (germline): LNHNV, YYDKDF (reference sequence). There are 13 residues in the CDR3. Trimming took off 6 bases at V and 7 bases at J, with 13 bases between the two ends. The CDR3 spells CATSTDQGQPQHF. The CDR3 DNA reads TGTGCCACCAGTACAGATCAGGGACAGCCCCAGCATTTT.

This clonotype has at least ten counts. V and J are TRBV27 and TRBJ2-5; TRBD1 agrees at 8 bases. Germline CDR1 is MNHEY and CDR2 is SMNVEV (reference sequence). V shed 6 bases and J 4 bases; nucleotides not matched to a gene: 7. There are 14 residues in the CDR3. Here the CDR3 reads CASRRQGLGETQYF. The CDR3 DNA reads TGTGCCAGCAGGAGACAGGGGTTAGGAGAGACCCAGTACTTC.

This clonotype came up many times. The DNA of the CDR3 is TGTGCCAGCACCTCGGGACTAGCGGGACCAAGCTCCTACAATGAGCAGTTCTTC. It is translated as CASTSGLAGPSSYNEQFF. The gene calls are TRBV6-2 or TRBV6-3 and TRBJ2-1; 13 bases match TRBD2. In germline, CDR1 is MNHEY, CDR2 SVGEGT. V was clipped by 7 bases and J by 0 bases; unmatched bases: 9. This CDR3 comprises 18 residues.

This rearrangement joins TRBV20-1 to TRBJ1-1; TRBD1 might be the D (5 bases). Trimming pared 5 bases from V and 8 bases from J, leaving 18 bases between. This CDR3 contains 13 residues. The germline CDR1 and CDR2 sequences are DFQATT and SNEGSKA (reference sequence). The CDR3 DNA reads as TGCAGTGCTTCAACGGGGCTATTAGAGGAAGCTTTCTTT. Translated, it gives CSASTGLLEEAFF.

The rearrangement joins TRBV20-1 to TRBJ2-1, with TRBD2 matching 9 bases. Germline CDR1 is DFQATT and CDR2 is SNEGSKA (reference sequence). CDR3 length: 14 amino acids. V lost 3 bases, J lost 8 bases, and 8 bases stayed unmatched. The CDR3 spells CSARLLAGFDEQFF. CDR3 nucleotide sequence: TGCAGTGCTAGGTTGCTAGCGGGATTCGATGAGCAGTTCTTC.

This clonotype was observed many times. The chain carries TRBV27 and TRBJ1-1, with D tentatively TRBD1 (5 bases). V gave up 6 bases and J gave up 0 bases, with 20 bases separating them. Germline lookup yields CDR1 MNHEY and CDR2 SMNVEV (reference sequence). This CDR3 is 17 amino acids long. The CDR3: CASRNQGDGRVNTEAFF. DNA for the CDR3: TGTGCCAGCAGAAACCAAGGGGACGGGCGGGTGAACACTGAAGCTTTCTTT.

The chain uses TRBV7-6 and TRBJ2-3; TRBD2 agrees at 7 bases. V lost 5 bases to trimming and J lost 5 bases; unmatched junction nucleotides: 10. Germline CDR1 and CDR2: SGHVS and FNYEAQ. The CDR3 spans 15 residues. CDR3 sequence reads: CASSQAGYGGDTQYF. Written as DNA, the CDR3 is TGTGCCAGCAGCCAAGCGGGATATGGTGGAGATACGCAGTATTTT.

This clonotype turned up a few times. This chain links TRBV6-8 with TRBJ2-3; D uncertain. This CDR3 is 17 amino acids long. Trimming stripped 2 bases from V and 6 bases from J, with 21 bases between. CDR1 and CDR2 from the germline V gene are MNHGY and SAAAGT. The CDR3 reads CASSYQSPGWSPDTQYF. Here the CDR3 DNA reads TGTGCCAGCAGTTACCAGTCTCCCGGGTGGTCCCCGGATACGCAGTATTTT.

The chain joins TRBV5-1 to TRBJ1-5; D call uncertain. CDR3 length: 15 amino acids. Trimming pared 0 bases from V and 3 bases from J, leaving 10 bases between. Germline CDR1 SGHRS, CDR2 YFSETQ. For the CDR3, the DNA is TGCGCCAGCAGCTTGGCCGGTCAGCACAATCAGCCCCAGCATTTT. It is translated as CASSLAGQHNQPQHF.

The V gene is TRBV28, the J gene TRBJ2-5; D gene unclear. The CDR3 extends over 15 amino acids. From germline, CDR1 is MDHEN and CDR2 SYDVKM. Trimming took 4 bases from V and 2 from J, leaving 14 bases between them. CDR3 sequence reads: CASSSQTPGQETQYF. In DNA, the CDR3 is TGTGCCAGCAGTTCCCAAACCCCCGGGCAAGAGACCCAGTACTTC.

This clonotype came up many times. The gene calls are TRBV27 and TRBJ2-3; the match to TRBD2 covers 15 bases. Germline V gene sequence: CDR1 MNHEY, CDR2 SMNVEV (reference sequence). The CDR3 is 17 residues long. With 9 bases clipped from V and 3 bases from J, the junction kept 10 bases outside the gene matches. The CDR3 here is CASRMGTSGRITDTQYF. The CDR3 region has the DNA TGTGCCAGTAGGATGGGGACTAGCGGGAGGATTACAGATACGCAGTATTTT.

This clonotype was detected many times. The chain uses TRBV24-1 and TRBJ2-1, with TRBD2 identical over 9 bases. The CDR3 length is 14 residues. The V segment lost 9 bases and the J segment 4 bases; nucleotides outside the gene matches: 6. The germline gives CDR1 KGHDR, CDR2 SFDVKD. The CDR3 DNA is TGTGCCACCCGTGCTAGCGGGATTTACAATGAGCAGTTCTTC. Its translation: CATRASGIYNEQFF.

This chain links TRBV20-1 with TRBJ2-1; D is perhaps TRBD2 (6 bases). The V end lost 5 bases, the J end lost 4 bases, and 18 bases lay between the germline ends. CDR1 is DFQATT, CDR2 SNEGSKA, per germline (reference sequence). This CDR3 has 15 amino acids. As DNA, the CDR3 is TGCAGTGCTCCTCTTAGGGTAGCGGAGTACAATGAGCAGTTCTTC. Translated, it gives CSAPLRVAEYNEQFF.

This clonotype came up a few times. The chain combines TRBV9 with TRBJ2-7, with 11 bases aligning to TRBD1. Trimming took 0 bases from V and 7 from J; bases not matched to a gene: 3. This CDR3 spans 14 amino acids. CDR1 and CDR2 (germline): SGDLS, YYNGEE. The CDR3 sequence: CASSVVDRGLEQYF. The DNA of the CDR3 is TGTGCCAGCAGCGTAGTGGACAGGGGGCTTGAGCAGTACTTC.

The V gene is TRBV3-1, the J gene TRBJ1-5; D is uncertain. CDR3 length equals 13 residues. Germline V CDR1 and CDR2: LGHDT, YNNKEL (reference sequence). CDR3 DNA sequence: TGTACCTGCAGCAGTAGGGAGAATCAGCCCCAGCATTTT. It yields the protein CTCSSRENQPQHF.